This TCR beta chain was sequenced in a study of CD8+ T cells in alopecia areata. Treatment of the sample: oral pan-JAK inhibitor, 5-10 mg twice daily. The V gene's germline CDR1 is SNHLY and CDR2 FYNNEI. Trimming cost V 4 bases and J 7 bases, with 22 bases left between them. The length of the CDR3 is 17 residues. Extraction and reverse transcription of RNA yielded cDNA as the sequencing template. Sequenced by immunoSEQ multiplex PCR; TCRdb stores in-frame clones only, minus some. The sample has over 100,000 clones; around 53% are singletons. This TCR came from a human donor with alopecia areata. The material sequenced was CD8+ T cells sorted from blood, taken at week 24, from a patient treated with tofacitinib. The J gene is TRBJ2-2, the V gene TRBV2; a possible D gene is TRBD2 (5 bases). CDR3 residues: CASSGYSPRLAGGELFF. The CDR3 nucleotides read TGTGCCAGCAGTGGGTATTCTCCTCGCCTCGCGGGCGGGGAGCTGTTTTTT. The variable domain in full, with the rest retrieved from reference TRBV2 and TRBJ2-2, is EPEVTQTPSHQVTQMGQEVILRCVPISNHLYFYWYRQILGQKVEFLVSFYNNEISEKSEIFDDQFSVERPDGSNFTLKIRSTKLEDSAMYFCASSGYSPRLAGGELFFGEGSRLTVL.